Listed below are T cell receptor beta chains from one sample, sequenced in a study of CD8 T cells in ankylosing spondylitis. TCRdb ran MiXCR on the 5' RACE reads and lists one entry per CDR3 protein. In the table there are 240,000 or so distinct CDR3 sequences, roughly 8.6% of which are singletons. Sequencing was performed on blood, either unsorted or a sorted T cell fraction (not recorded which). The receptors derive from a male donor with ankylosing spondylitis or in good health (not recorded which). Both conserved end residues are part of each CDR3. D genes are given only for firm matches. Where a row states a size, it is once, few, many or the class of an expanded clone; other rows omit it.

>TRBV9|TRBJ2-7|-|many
CARPRWEQYF
TGTGCCAGGCCCCGGTGGGAGCAGTACTTC
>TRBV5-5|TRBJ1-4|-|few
CASSLTSNNEKLFF
TGTGCCAGCAGTTTGACGTCGAATAATGAAAAACTGTTTTTT
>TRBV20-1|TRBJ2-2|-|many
CSARVGTAGELFF
TGCAGTGCTAGAGTGGGAACGGCCGGGGAGCTGTTTTTT
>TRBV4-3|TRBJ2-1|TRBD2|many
CASSQEAGTGNEQFF
TGCGCCAGCAGCCAGGAAGCGGGGACGGGCAATGAGCAGTTCTTC
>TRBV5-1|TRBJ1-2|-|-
CASSFEGYGYTF
TGCGCCAGCAGCTTCGAGGGCTATGGCTACACCTTC
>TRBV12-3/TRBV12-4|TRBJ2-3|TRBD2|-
CASRGLAPRADTQYF
TGTGCCAGCAGGGGACTAGCGCCGAGGGCAGATACGCAGTATTTT
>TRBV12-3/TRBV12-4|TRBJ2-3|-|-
CASSLRLAAVDTQYF
TGTGCCAGCAGTTTACGGCTCGCGGCCGTCGATACGCAGTATTTT
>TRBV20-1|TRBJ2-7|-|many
CSAINQGRNEQYF
TGCAGTGCTATCAACCAGGGTCGGAACGAGCAGTACTTC
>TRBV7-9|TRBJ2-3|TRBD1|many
CASSSQGTSTDTQYF
TGTGCCAGCAGCTCACAGGGGACAAGCACAGATACGCAGTATTTT
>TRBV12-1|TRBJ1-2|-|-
CARGPGPLCGYTF
TGTGCCAGGGGCCCGGGGCCCCTCTGTGGCTACACCTTC
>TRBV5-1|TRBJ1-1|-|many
CASSLVVGEAFF
TGCGCCAGCAGCTTGGTGGTGGGTGAAGCTTTCTTT
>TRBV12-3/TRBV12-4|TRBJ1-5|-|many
CASSLGTGRGNQPQHF
TGTGCCAGCAGTTTAGGTACAGGGCGGGGGAATCAGCCCCAGCATTTT
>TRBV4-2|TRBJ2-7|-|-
CAISHGIVRYEQYF
TGTGCCATCAGCCACGGGATCGTGCGCTACGAGCAGTACTTC
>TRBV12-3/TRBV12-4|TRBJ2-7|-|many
CASSLGFQRGEQYF
TGTGCCAGCAGTTTGGGGTTCCAACGAGGCGAGCAGTACTTC
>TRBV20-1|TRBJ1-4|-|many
CSATDSYEKLFF
TGCAGTGCCACTGACTCTTATGAAAAACTGTTTTTT
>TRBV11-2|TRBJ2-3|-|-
CASSSWVPPDTQYF
TGTGCCAGCAGCTCCTGGGTCCCTCCAGATACGCAGTATTTT
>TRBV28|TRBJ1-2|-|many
CASSLRTIGYTF
TGTGCCAGCAGTCTAAGGACTATCGGCTACACCTTC
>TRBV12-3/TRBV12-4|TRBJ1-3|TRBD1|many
CASSSDRGTGNTIYF
TGTGCCAGCAGCTCTGACAGGGGAACTGGAAACACCATATATTTT
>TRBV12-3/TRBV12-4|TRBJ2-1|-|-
CASGLGVRTEQFF
TGTGCCAGCGGGCTTGGAGTTAGGACAGAGCAGTTCTTC
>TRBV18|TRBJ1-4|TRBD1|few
CASSRPGQAGEKLFF
TGTGCCAGCTCACGCCCGGGACAGGCCGGCGAAAAACTGTTTTTT
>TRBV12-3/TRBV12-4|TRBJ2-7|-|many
CASSLNLVAGVPYEQYF
TGTGCCAGCAGTCTGAATTTGGTGGCAGGGGTTCCCTACGAGCAGTACTTC
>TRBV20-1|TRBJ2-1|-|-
CSAAKGSYNEQFF
TGCAGTGCGGCGAAGGGCTCCTACAATGAGCAGTTCTTC
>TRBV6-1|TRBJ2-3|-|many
CASSGLWGPSTDTQYF
TGTGCCAGCAGTGGACTTTGGGGGCCGAGCACAGATACGCAGTATTTT
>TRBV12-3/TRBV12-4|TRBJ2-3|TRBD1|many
CASSLRDRSSTDTQYF
TGTGCCAGCAGCCTCCGGGACAGGTCTAGCACAGATACGCAGTATTTT
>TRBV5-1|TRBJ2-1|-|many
CASSSTRQSEQFF
TGCGCCAGCAGCTCGACCCGGCAGAGTGAGCAGTTCTTC
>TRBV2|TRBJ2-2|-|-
CASRVGVTGELFF
TGTGCCAGCAGGGTAGGAGTCACCGGGGAGCTGTTTTTT
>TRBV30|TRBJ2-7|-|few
CAWSGLGLDEQYF
TGTGCCTGGAGTGGTCTGGGGTTAGACGAGCAGTACTTC
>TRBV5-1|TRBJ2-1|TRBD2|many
CASSLVVAGRYNEQFF
TGCGCCAGCAGCTTGGTGGTAGCGGGGCGCTACAATGAGCAGTTCTTC
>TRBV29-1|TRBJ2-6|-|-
CSVEVPYSGANVLTF
TGCAGCGTTGAAGTGCCGTACTCTGGGGCCAACGTCCTGACTTTC
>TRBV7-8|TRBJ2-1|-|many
CASSLVWGGAYNEQFF
TGTGCCAGCAGCTTAGTATGGGGGGGCGCGTACAATGAGCAGTTCTTC
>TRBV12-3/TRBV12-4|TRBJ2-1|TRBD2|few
CASSLGTSGRGEQFF
TGTGCCAGCAGTTTGGGGACTAGCGGGAGAGGTGAGCAGTTCTTC
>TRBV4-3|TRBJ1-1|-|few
CASSQGRMNTEAFF
TGCGCCAGCAGCCAAGGACGAATGAACACTGAAGCTTTCTTT
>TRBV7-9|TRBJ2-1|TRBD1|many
CASSSPRQGADNEQFF
TGTGCCAGCAGCTCACCGAGACAGGGGGCTGACAATGAGCAGTTCTTC
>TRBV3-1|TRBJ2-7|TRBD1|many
CASSRQGNEQYF
TGTGCCAGCAGTCGACAGGGTAACGAGCAGTACTTC
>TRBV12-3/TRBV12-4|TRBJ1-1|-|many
CASRLDGNTEAFF
TGTGCCAGCAGACTGGACGGCAACACTGAAGCTTTCTTT
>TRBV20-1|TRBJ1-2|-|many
CSAVSGRRGYTF
TGCAGTGCTGTCTCAGGTCGGCGTGGCTACACCTTC
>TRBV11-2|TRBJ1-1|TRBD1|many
CASSLVARRTGGTEAFF
TGTGCCAGCAGCTTAGTGGCGCGTCGGACAGGGGGCACTGAAGCTTTCTTT
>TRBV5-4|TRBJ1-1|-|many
CASSLRAGMNTEAFF
TGTGCCAGCAGCTTGAGGGCAGGCATGAACACTGAAGCTTTCTTT
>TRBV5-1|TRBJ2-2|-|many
CASSESLANTGELFF
TGCGCCAGCAGCGAAAGCCTCGCGAACACCGGGGAGCTGTTTTTT
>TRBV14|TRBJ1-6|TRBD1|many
CASSWTGISPLHF
TGTGCCAGCTCGTGGACAGGGATTTCACCCCTCCACTTT
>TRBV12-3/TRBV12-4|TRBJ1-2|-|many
CASKPQGNHGYTF
TGTGCCAGCAAGCCGCAGGGAAATCATGGCTACACCTTC
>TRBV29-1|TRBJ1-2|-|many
CSVDRGVRGGYTF
TGCAGCGTTGATCGGGGGGTCAGAGGCGGCTACACCTTC
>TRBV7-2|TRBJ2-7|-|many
CASSLEGNTREQYF
TGTGCCAGCAGCTTAGAAGGGAACACACGGGAGCAGTACTTC
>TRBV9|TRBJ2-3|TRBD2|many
CASSVGASGADTQYF
TGTGCCAGCAGCGTAGGCGCTAGCGGAGCGGATACGCAGTATTTT
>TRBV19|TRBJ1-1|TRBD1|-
CASSIARDREAFF
TGTGCCAGTAGTATAGCTCGGGACAGGGAAGCTTTCTTT
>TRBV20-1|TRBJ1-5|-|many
CSASHGGSTQPQHF
TGCAGTGCTAGCCACGGGGGTTCGACTCAGCCCCAGCATTTT
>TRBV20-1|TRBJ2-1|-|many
CSASRPHGEQFF
TGCAGTGCTAGTCGACCCCACGGTGAGCAGTTCTTC
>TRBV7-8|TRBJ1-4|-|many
CASSLAAGLAGKLFF
TGTGCCAGCAGCTTAGCTGCAGGGCTCGCGGGAAAACTGTTTTTT